This T cell receptor (beta chain) is from a study of OX40 agonist ivuxolimab in advanced cancers. Study-level background: As their treatment, patients were administered ivuxolimab, an agonistic anti-OX40 (CD134) antibody. From about 20 to 79 years was the age range, with a mean of approximately 58 years, and about 78% were male.

The investigators sampled blood at baseline, at cycle 4 day 1, and at cycle 7 day 1. Findings of the study overall: Among the least clonally expanded were partial responders at 0.1-3.0 mg/kg.

The assay was immunoSEQ multiplex PCR, and TCRdb's table has in-frame clones only and misses some. The table lists 60,000 to 85,000 clones, around 89% of them singletons. Trimming took 6 bases from V and 5 from J; bases not matched to a gene: 4. The germline V gene has CDR1 WNHNN and CDR2 SYGVQD (reference sequence). The CDR3 contains 14 residues. As for this clone: Antigen specificity is unknown.

The chain is built from TRBV10-1 and TRBJ2-1, with 10 bases identical to TRBD1. The TCR was taken from an adult with an advanced solid tumor such as melanoma, head and neck, liver or kidney cancer. The sample consisted of CD4+ or CD8+ T cells sorted from blood, taken in a trial of the OX40 agonist ivuxolimab. CDR3 region: CASSADRGHNEQFF. The CDR3, as DNA: TGCGCCAGCAGCGCAGACAGGGGGCACAATGAGCAGTTCTTC.